This entry describes one T cell receptor (beta chain). The entry originates in a study of monozygotic twins with inflammatory bowel disease. For each CDR3 protein, TCRdb gives one entry from its re-call of the 5' RACE reads, without DNA. The sample yields about 450,000 distinct CDR3 sequences, of which the top ten take up about 2.4%. The sample taken for sequencing was blood. The receptor was derived from a human donor with ulcerative colitis or Crohn's disease, or a healthy co-twin of an affected twin (not recorded which).

The CDR3 sequence: CSARESPQDAYGEDEKLFF. J is TRBJ1-4 and V is TRBV20-1; as DNA is missing, the TRBD1 call by TCRdb cannot be tested. The CDR3 extends over 19 amino acids. CDR1 and CDR2 (germline): DFQATT, SNEGSKA (reference sequence).